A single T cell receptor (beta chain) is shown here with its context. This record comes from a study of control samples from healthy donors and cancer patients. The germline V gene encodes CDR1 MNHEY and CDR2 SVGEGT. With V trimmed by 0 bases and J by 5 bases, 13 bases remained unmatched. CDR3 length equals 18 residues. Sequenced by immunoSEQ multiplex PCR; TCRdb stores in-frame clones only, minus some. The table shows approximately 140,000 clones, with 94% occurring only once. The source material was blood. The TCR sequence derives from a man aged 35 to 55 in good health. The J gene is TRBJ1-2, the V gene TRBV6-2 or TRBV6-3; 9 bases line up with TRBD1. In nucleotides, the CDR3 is TGTGCCAGCAGTTACTCGCCCCATTCCGACAGGGGGATGTATGGCTACACCTTC. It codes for CASSYSPHSDRGMYGYTF.